A selection of T cell receptor beta chains follows, all from one sample in a study of blood T cell repertoires in COVID-19. Sequenced by immunoSEQ multiplex PCR; TCRdb stores in-frame clones only, minus some. The data show about 310,000 clones, about 90% seen once. Sequenced material: PBMCs or T cells enriched from blood (not recorded which). The receptors derive from a woman aged 30 to 39 who had recovered from COVID-19. The CDR3 runs from the conserved cysteine through the conserved F or W. D genes are given only for firm matches. Size tells how often a clone was seen (once, few, many) or the class of an expanded clone, and some rows leave it out.

NA,TRBV5-1,15,NA,TRBJ2-5,TGCGCCAGCAGCTTGCTTATCTCCGGACAGGAGACCCAGTACTTC,CASSLLISGQETQYF
NA,TRBV19,13,NA,TRBJ1-5,TGTGCCTGCAGGGGTTATAACAATCAGCCCCAGCATTTT,CACRGYNNQPQHF
TRBD2,TRBV28,18,once,TRBJ2-1,TGTGCCAGCAGTTTATGGGGACTAGTTTTCGTGGAGGGCAATGAGCAGTTCTTC,CASSLWGLVFVEGNEQFF
NA,TRBV20-1,11,NA,TRBJ2-3,TGCAGTGGAGGGTACACAGATACGCAGTATTTT,CSGGYTDTQYF
NA,TRBV6-6,13,NA,TRBJ1-2,TGTGCCAGCAATACGGTTTATAACTATGGCTACACCTTC,CASNTVYNYGYTF
TRBD2,TRBV4-1,16,NA,TRBJ2-1,TGCGCCAGCAGCCCTCCCCCGAGTAGCGGGAGGAATGAGCAGTTCTTC,CASSPPPSSGRNEQFF
TRBD2,TRBV9,18,NA,TRBJ2-1,TGTGCCAGCAGCGTAGCTTTTGGTAGCGGGAGATCCTACAATGAGCAGTTCTTC,CASSVAFGSGRSYNEQFF
NA,TRBV5-1,17,NA,TRBJ2-2,TGCGCCAGCAGCTCTCGACTAGACAGGGCCGCCGCCGGGGAGCTGTTTTTT,CASSSRLDRAAAGELFF
NA,TRBV5-5,14,NA,TRBJ2-7,TGTGCCAGCACCAGACAGGTGGCATCCTACGAGCAGTACTTC,CASTRQVASYEQYF
TRBD2,TRBV5-1,17,NA,TRBJ2-1,TGCGCCAGCAGCCCTGGGCCACTAGCGGGAGGCGACAATGAGCAGTTCTTC,CASSPGPLAGGDNEQFF
NA,TRBV20-1,13,NA,TRBJ2-7,TGCAGTGCTAGTCTGGACAGCAACTACGAGCAGTACTTC,CSASLDSNYEQYF
NA,TRBV7-9,15,NA,TRBJ1-1,TGTGCCAGCAGCCCCTCACAGGGTTGGGACACTGAAGCTTTCTTT,CASSPSQGWDTEAFF
TRBD2,TRBV7-2,14,NA,TRBJ2-1,TGTGCCAGCAGCCGCGGCGGGAGTGTAAATGAGCAGTTCTTC,CASSRGGSVNEQFF
NA,TRBV6-5,14,NA,TRBJ2-3,TGTGCCAGCAGTTCTGCGGCGGGGACAGATACGCAGTATTTT,CASSSAAGTDTQYF
TRBD1,TRBV6-5,14,few,TRBJ2-7,TGTGCCAGCAGGAGGGACAGGGGTCTGTACGAGCAGTACTTC,CASRRDRGLYEQYF
TRBD1,TRBV7-3,16,once,TRBJ2-5,TGTGCCAGCAGCTTTATGGGACAGGGGGATCAAGAGACCCAGTACTTC,CASSFMGQGDQETQYF
NA,TRBV5-1,15,NA,TRBJ2-3,TGCGCCAGCAGCGCTCTAACAGGACCCACAGATACGCAGTATTTT,CASSALTGPTDTQYF
NA,TRBV7-2,14,NA,TRBJ2-7,TGTGCCAGCAGCCCTACTAGCCCCCACTACGAGCAGTACTTC,CASSPTSPHYEQYF
NA,TRBV28,14,NA,TRBJ2-1,TGTGCCACCCAACCCGGGTCGAGAGGAAGGGAGCAGTTCTTC,CATQPGSRGREQFF
TRBD2,TRBV15,14,NA,TRBJ2-2,TGTGCCACCAGCATTTCTCTAGCGGCCGGGGAGCTGTTTTTT,CATSISLAAGELFF
NA,TRBV19,14,NA,TRBJ1-5,TGTGCCAGCTCCCTAGGCGGAAACAATCAGCCCCAGCATTTT,CASSLGGNNQPQHF
NA,TRBV28,13,NA,TRBJ1-2,TGTGCCAGCAGCCCCGGACAGACTGATGGCTACACCTTC,CASSPGQTDGYTF
TRBD2,TRBV19,15,NA,TRBJ2-7,TGTGCCAGTAGTATAGTGGCAAGCGGGAGCCACGAGCAGTACTTC,CASSIVASGSHEQYF
TRBD1,TRBV9,19,NA,TRBJ1-3,TGTGCCAGCAGCGGGCCGACAGGGCTATCTACCCCCCGGGGAAACACCATATATTTT,CASSGPTGLSTPRGNTIYF
NA,TRBV28,15,NA,TRBJ2-2,TGTGCCAGCAGGGACGGGAGTCGGCACACCGGGGAGCTGTTTTTT,CASRDGSRHTGELFF
NA,TRBV3-1/TRBV3-2,17,NA,TRBJ1-6,TGTGCCAGCAGCCAAGATCCCAGGGTTATCTATAATTCACCCCTCCACTTT,CASSQDPRVIYNSPLHF
NA,TRBV24-1,13,NA,TRBJ1-2,TGTGCCACCAGTGAGAAGACAGAGTATGGCTACACCTTC,CATSEKTEYGYTF
TRBD1,TRBV7-9,22,NA,TRBJ1-6,TGTGCCAGCAGCACTACCGCTAGGACAGGGGGTGTGGAATTACCCTATAATTCACCCCTCCACTTT,CASSTTARTGGVELPYNSPLHF